Sequencing of this T cell receptor beta chain was carried out in a study of T cell responses to AZD1222 COVID-19 vaccine. This CDR3 spans 13 amino acids. The V end was cut by 7 bases, the J end by 0 bases, with 12 bases between. Germline assignment: CDR1 SQVTM and CDR2 ANQGSEA. Study conclusions and caveats: Unmutated variant regions are reportedly the target of nearly half of TCRs that are spike-specific. Regions 160-218 and 743-854 dominated among vaccine-associated CD4 TCRs spanning spike. Two AZD1222 administrations were followed by greater Spike-specific TCR breadth and depth.

For this clone: The target antigen is unknown.

Some second doses came at about 4 weeks and others at about 12 weeks; these were pooled. Some clones are missing from TCRdb's copy, which holds only in-frame ones; the method was immunoSEQ multiplex PCR. The sample gives some 170,000 clones, around 87% of which show up once; around 4.5% is in the top ten. The V call is TRBV29-1, the J call TRBJ1-1; no clear D gene. The TCR comes from an adult who received the AZD1222 COVID-19 vaccine. Here the sequenced sample was peripheral blood, taken 28 days after the second AZD1222 dose. CDR3 nucleotide sequence: TGCAGCGCCCAGACTGAGATGAACACTGAAGCTTTCTTT. Amino acids: CSAQTEMNTEAFF.